This is a list of T cell receptor beta chains from one sample in a study of blood T cell repertoires in COVID-19. Some clones are missing from TCRdb's copy, which holds only in-frame ones; the method was immunoSEQ multiplex PCR. This table has about 300,000 clones, about 88% appearing once. The source material was peripheral blood. These receptors were taken from a human donor with COVID-19, enrolled during active disease. The donor label of this sample is uncertain. CDR3s include the opening cysteine and the closing phenylalanine or tryptophan. A D gene is named only where the DNA matches it firmly. Where a row states a size, it is once, few, many or the class of an expanded clone; other rows omit it.

v_gene: TRBV7-9; abundance: NA; j_gene: TRBJ2-7; d_gene: TRBD2; CDR3aa: CASSLDLAGAYEQYF; CDR3nt: TGTGCCAGCAGCTTAGATCTAGCGGGAGCCTACGAGCAGTACTTC
v_gene: TRBV5-4; abundance: NA; j_gene: TRBJ2-1; d_gene: TRBD1; CDR3aa: CASSYDREGWNEQFF; CDR3nt: TGTGCCAGCAGCTACGACAGGGAAGGGTGGAATGAGCAGTTCTTC
v_gene: TRBV9; abundance: once; j_gene: TRBJ1-3; d_gene: NA; CDR3aa: CASSITENTIYF; CDR3nt: TGTGCCAGCAGCATCACAGAGAACACCATATATTTT
v_gene: TRBV7-6; abundance: NA; j_gene: TRBJ2-3; d_gene: TRBD1; CDR3aa: CASSLAQATGGRTGPDTQYF; CDR3nt: TGTGCCAGCAGCTTAGCGCAAGCCACAGGGGGTCGAACCGGCCCAGATACGCAGTATTTT
v_gene: TRBV30; abundance: NA; j_gene: TRBJ2-3; d_gene: NA; CDR3aa: CAWGQQLDADTQYF; CDR3nt: TGTGCCTGGGGCCAACAACTAGATGCAGATACGCAGTATTTT
v_gene: TRBV29-1; abundance: NA; j_gene: TRBJ1-5; d_gene: TRBD1; CDR3aa: CSVADREYQPQHF; CDR3nt: TGCAGCGTTGCGGACAGGGAGTACCAGCCCCAGCATTTT
v_gene: TRBV6-6; abundance: NA; j_gene: TRBJ1-4; d_gene: TRBD1; CDR3aa: CASSPGQNNEKLFF; CDR3nt: TGTGCCAGCAGTCCGGGACAGAATAATGAAAAACTGTTTTTT
v_gene: TRBV5-3; abundance: NA; j_gene: TRBJ2-2; d_gene: TRBD1; CDR3aa: CARGAPPGQPKVELFF; CDR3nt: TGTGCCAGAGGCGCCCCCCCGGGACAGCCGAAAGTTGAGCTGTTTTTT
v_gene: TRBV29-1; abundance: NA; j_gene: TRBJ1-1; d_gene: TRBD1; CDR3aa: CSVGDRANTEAFF; CDR3nt: TGCAGCGTTGGAGACAGGGCCAACACTGAAGCTTTCTTT
v_gene: TRBV19; abundance: NA; j_gene: TRBJ1-5; d_gene: TRBD1; CDR3aa: CASRDRGVPNQPQHF; CDR3nt: TGTGCCAGCCGGGACAGAGGGGTCCCCAATCAGCCCCAGCATTTT
v_gene: TRBV7-9; abundance: NA; j_gene: TRBJ2-1; d_gene: NA; CDR3aa: CASSLSSAPNNEQFF; CDR3nt: TGTGCCAGCAGCCTATCAAGCGCCCCTAACAATGAGCAGTTCTTC
v_gene: TRBV5-6; abundance: NA; j_gene: TRBJ2-1; d_gene: NA; CDR3aa: CASRRGFSYNEQFF; CDR3nt: TGTGCCAGCAGGCGGGGCTTCTCCTACAATGAGCAGTTCTTC
v_gene: TRBV2; abundance: NA; j_gene: TRBJ1-6; d_gene: NA; CDR3aa: CASSGTRGKWDSPLHF; CDR3nt: TGTGCCAGCAGTGGGACCCGGGGAAAATGGGATTCACCCCTCCACTTT
v_gene: TRBV7-2; abundance: NA; j_gene: TRBJ1-5; d_gene: NA; CDR3aa: CASSFGGGENQPQHF; CDR3nt: TGTGCCAGCAGCTTTGGAGGGGGGGAGAATCAGCCCCAGCATTTT
v_gene: TRBV28; abundance: NA; j_gene: TRBJ2-1; d_gene: TRBD2; CDR3aa: CASSLPGGPKIEQFF; CDR3nt: TGTGCCAGCAGTTTACCGGGAGGGCCTAAAATTGAGCAGTTCTTC
v_gene: TRBV6-5; abundance: NA; j_gene: TRBJ1-5; d_gene: TRBD1; CDR3aa: CASSPGGEWSQHF; CDR3nt: TGTGCCAGCAGTCCAGGGGGAGAATGGTCCCAGCATTTT
v_gene: TRBV4-3; abundance: NA; j_gene: TRBJ2-2; d_gene: TRBD1; CDR3aa: CASSQPTGTGRVTGELFF; CDR3nt: TGCGCCAGCAGCCAACCTACCGGGACAGGGAGGGTCACCGGGGAGCTGTTTTTT
v_gene: TRBV5-1; abundance: NA; j_gene: TRBJ2-3; d_gene: NA; CDR3aa: CASSLAGRSDTQYF; CDR3nt: TGCGCCAGCAGCTTGGCTGGCAGATCAGATACGCAGTATTTT
v_gene: TRBV28; abundance: once; j_gene: TRBJ1-1; d_gene: NA; CDR3aa: CASSFGQGEAFF; CDR3nt: TGTGCCAGCAGTTTTGGGCAGGGGGAAGCTTTCTTT
v_gene: TRBV27; abundance: few; j_gene: TRBJ1-2; d_gene: TRBD1; CDR3aa: CASSLLEDRGEIYGYTF; CDR3nt: TGTGCCAGCAGTTTACTAGAGGACAGGGGAGAGATCTATGGCTACACCTTC
v_gene: TRBV20-1; abundance: once; j_gene: TRBJ1-1; d_gene: NA; CDR3aa: CSARGDTEAFF; CDR3nt: TGCAGTGCTAGGGGGGACACAGAAGCTTTCTTT
v_gene: TRBV19; abundance: NA; j_gene: TRBJ2-1; d_gene: NA; CDR3aa: CASTKNPGSSYNEQFF; CDR3nt: TGTGCCAGTACTAAGAATCCGGGGAGCTCCTACAATGAGCAGTTCTTC
v_gene: TRBV5-6; abundance: NA; j_gene: TRBJ2-5; d_gene: NA; CDR3aa: CASSHSSARETQYF; CDR3nt: TGTGCCAGTTCACACAGTAGCGCCCGGGAGACCCAGTACTTC
v_gene: TRBV2; abundance: NA; j_gene: TRBJ2-5; d_gene: TRBD1; CDR3aa: CASSVRTGQETQYF; CDR3nt: TGTGCCAGCAGTGTGAGGACAGGTCAAGAGACCCAGTACTTC
v_gene: TRBV25-1; abundance: NA; j_gene: TRBJ2-1; d_gene: TRBD2; CDR3aa: CASNKAGVVNEQFF; CDR3nt: TGTGCCAGCAACAAAGCGGGAGTAGTTAATGAGCAGTTCTTC
v_gene: TRBV7-2; abundance: few; j_gene: TRBJ1-6; d_gene: NA; CDR3aa: CASSSQQGNSPLHF; CDR3nt: TGTGCCAGCAGCTCTCAGCAGGGTAATTCACCCCTCCACTTT
v_gene: TRBV5-8; abundance: NA; j_gene: TRBJ1-1; d_gene: NA; CDR3aa: CASSSFVEAFF; CDR3nt: TGTGCCAGCAGCTCTTTCGTTGAAGCTTTCTTT
v_gene: TRBV7-2; abundance: NA; j_gene: TRBJ2-5; d_gene: NA; CDR3aa: CASSLVGGEGMRETQYF; CDR3nt: TGTGCCAGCAGCTTAGTAGGGGGAGAGGGAATGCGAGAGACCCAGTACTTC
v_gene: TRBV5-1; abundance: NA; j_gene: TRBJ2-5; d_gene: NA; CDR3aa: CASSLQQGWKTQYF; CDR3nt: TGCGCCAGCAGCTTACAACAGGGTTGGAAGACCCAGTACTTC
v_gene: TRBV6-2/TRBV6-3; abundance: once; j_gene: TRBJ2-1; d_gene: TRBD2; CDR3aa: CASSYPLSSGRRGSYNEQFF; CDR3nt: TGTGCCAGCAGTTACCCCTTGTCTAGCGGGAGAAGGGGCTCCTACAATGAGCAGTTCTTC
v_gene: TRBV19; abundance: few; j_gene: TRBJ1-2; d_gene: NA; CDR3aa: CASRVTAANYGYTF; CDR3nt: TGTGCCAGTAGAGTGACAGCAGCTAACTATGGCTACACCTTC
v_gene: TRBV6-5; abundance: NA; j_gene: TRBJ2-3; d_gene: NA; CDR3aa: CASSYSWGRTDTQYF; CDR3nt: TGTGCCAGCAGTTACTCATGGGGGAGGACAGATACGCAGTATTTT
v_gene: TRBV9; abundance: NA; j_gene: TRBJ2-3; d_gene: TRBD2; CDR3aa: CASSARLAGGDTQYF; CDR3nt: TGTGCCAGCAGCGCCAGACTAGCGGGAGGCGATACGCAGTATTTT
v_gene: TRBV2; abundance: NA; j_gene: TRBJ2-3; d_gene: NA; CDR3aa: CASRAGLFTDTQYF; CDR3nt: TGTGCCAGCAGGGCGGGACTTTTCACAGATACGCAGTATTTT
v_gene: TRBV7-2; abundance: NA; j_gene: TRBJ2-5; d_gene: TRBD1; CDR3aa: CASSSDRGLQETQYF; CDR3nt: TGTGCCAGCAGCTCGGACAGGGGCCTCCAAGAGACCCAGTACTTC
v_gene: TRBV10-2; abundance: NA; j_gene: TRBJ1-5; d_gene: NA; CDR3aa: CASTQDSNQPQHF; CDR3nt: TGCGCCAGCACGCAGGATAGCAATCAGCCCCAGCATTTT
v_gene: TRBV4-1; abundance: NA; j_gene: TRBJ1-3; d_gene: NA; CDR3aa: CASSQDTGGQRNTIYF; CDR3nt: TGCGCCAGCAGCCAAGATACGGGCGGGCAAAGAAACACCATATATTTT